This T cell receptor beta chain derives from a study of blood T cell repertoires in COVID-19. The overall study: Donors in the United States, Italy and Spain gave samples during acute or convalescent COVID-19. PBMCs, B-cell-depleted T cells, or T cells were the source of the cDNA or gDNA that made up the material.

In the original analysis: How many nucleated cells were present was estimated from reference gene primer amplification. Sequencing was performed with immunoSEQ multiplex PCR; in TCRdb, only in-frame clones are kept and a portion is missing. V, J and clone size are those of that table, while D and trimming were read from the DNA. The sample contains approximately 57,000 clones, approximately 87% of which appear only once. This CDR3 has 16 amino acids. Germline-derived CDR1 and CDR2 are SGHNT and YENEEA. Trimming at V came to 3 bases and at J to 1 base, leaving 5 bases not matched to a gene. The source of this sequence is a man in his forties or fifties with acute or convalescent COVID-19. Sequenced: peripheral blood. The chain joins TRBV11-3 to TRBJ2-1, with 8 bases fitting TRBD2. CDR3 in DNA: TGTGCCAGCAGCTTTCCGGGACTAGAATCCTACAATGAGCAGTTCTTC. As protein: CASSFPGLESYNEQFF.